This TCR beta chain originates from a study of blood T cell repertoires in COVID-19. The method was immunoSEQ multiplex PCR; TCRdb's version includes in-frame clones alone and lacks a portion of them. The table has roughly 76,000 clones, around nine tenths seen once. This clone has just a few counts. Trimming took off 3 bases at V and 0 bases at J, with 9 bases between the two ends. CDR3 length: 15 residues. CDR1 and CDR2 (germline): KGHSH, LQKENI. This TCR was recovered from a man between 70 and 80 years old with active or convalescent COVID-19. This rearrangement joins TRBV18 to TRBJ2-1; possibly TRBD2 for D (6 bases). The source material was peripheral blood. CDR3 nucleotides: TGTGCCAGCTCACCCGCTAGCGTCTCCTACAATGAGCAGTTCTTC. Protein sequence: CASSPASVSYNEQFF.